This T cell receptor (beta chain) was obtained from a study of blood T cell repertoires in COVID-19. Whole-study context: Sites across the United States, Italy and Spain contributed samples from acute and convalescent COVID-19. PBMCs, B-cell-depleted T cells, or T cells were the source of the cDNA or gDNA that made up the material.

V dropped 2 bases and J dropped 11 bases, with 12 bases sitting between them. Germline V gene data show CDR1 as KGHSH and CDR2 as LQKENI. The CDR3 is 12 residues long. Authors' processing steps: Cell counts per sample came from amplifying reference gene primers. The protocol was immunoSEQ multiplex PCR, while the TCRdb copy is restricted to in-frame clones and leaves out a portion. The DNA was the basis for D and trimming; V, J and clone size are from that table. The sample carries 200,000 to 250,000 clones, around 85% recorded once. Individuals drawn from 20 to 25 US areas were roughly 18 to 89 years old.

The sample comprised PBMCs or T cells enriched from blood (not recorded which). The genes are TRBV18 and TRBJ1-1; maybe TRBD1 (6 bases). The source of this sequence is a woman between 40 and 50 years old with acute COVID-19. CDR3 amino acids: CASSPSRGRAFF. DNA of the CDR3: TGTGCCAGCTCACCAAGCAGGGGTCGGGCTTTCTTT.